The present T cell receptor (beta chain) was sequenced within a study of cytomegalovirus exposure and HLA in healthy donors (TCRdb year 2017). Concerning the study at large: In an earlier analysis of fewer than 750 of the donors, about 260 Gb of sequence data and approximately 100 million unique TCR beta sequences from approximately 180 million T cells were reported. Along with the roughly 670-subject first cohort, a separate validation cohort of around 110 different subjects was used. Rather than drawing on any new phenotypic data, the later analysis identified candidate immune exposures from TCR beta sequences and the way those sequences occurred across donors. About 5 DR-DQ haplotypes were handled as single units for association and clustering, since linkage in the cohort was strong. Genome-wide SNP genotypes for about 65% of the 666 donors were used in a later genetic analysis, which treated that subset as a discovery cohort. Every discovery cohort repertoire had been produced on one sequencing platform. The study aimed to test whether signatures of past pathogen exposure could be identified by cataloging public T cell receptors. Typing coverage differed by locus: A, B, C, DRB1 and DQB1 were typed in about 620-630 donors, DQA1 in around 500, DPA1 in over 600, and DPB1 in just under 480. Using immunosequencing, the study profiled T cell repertoires from fewer than 700 subjects and related those repertoires to cytomegalovirus serostatus. An early release that covered some 630 HLA-typed donors contained around 330 gigabases of sequencing data and 80 million or so unique TCR sequences. Among approximately 370 genotyped donors of the cohort, an average of about 220,000 unique TCR beta nucleotide sequences was sequenced per donor, of which 15% to 20% were non-productive. The genetic ancestry cluster associated with self-reported Caucasian donors included 81% of the approximately 400 genotyped donors. To decide whether each TCR beta V gene segment behaved as functional or pseudogenic, an earlier analysis of fewer than 750 of the donors relied on high-throughput TCR beta sequencing. HLA typing covered class I and class II loci at four-digit resolution. Alongside the repertoire data, information on donor age, sex, ethnicity and CMV serostatus was compiled. High-throughput TCR immunosequencing, statistical association of individual TCRs with disease status, and machine learning were combined to predict cytomegalovirus infection status. A later analysis re-analyzed previously published TCR beta repertoires from approximately 670 donors and added high-resolution HLA genotyping to study TCR occurrence patterns.

Library method: the immunoSEQ multiplex PCR assay. The multiplex PCR relied on a mix of 60 forward primers for TCR Vbeta segments and 13 reverse primers for TCR Jbeta segments. A multiplex PCR assay on genomic DNA amplified the CDR3 region of rearranged TCR beta genes. The amplified TCR beta libraries were sequenced on the Illumina HiSeq System as 87-base-pair reads. Concerning the study's data processing: Across the 600 to 700 repertoires, a later analysis counted approximately 83 million unique TCR beta chains, roughly 11 million of which were shared by at least two donors. To remove PCR and sequencing errors, raw reads were error-corrected and collapsed into unique sequences using a nearest-neighbor algorithm that merged closely related sequences. V, D and J gene segments were assigned by aligning CDR3 sequences to IMGT reference sequences. Each retained sequence needed at least a six-nucleotide match to both a V gene segment and a J gene segment. Rearrangements were called productive when the CDR3 lacked stop codons and stayed in frame with V and J; all others were non-productive. Following IMGT convention, CDR3 was defined as the stretch from the second conserved V-encoded cysteine to the conserved J-encoded phenylalanine. The earlier analysis of about 620 of the donors excluded sequences that lacked an unambiguous match to a single V gene segment. In an earlier analysis of 450 to 700 of the donors, V segments were called functional above 56.7% productive rearrangements and were called segregating when the between-donor standard deviation exceeded 5%. A statistical classification framework was built to diagnose cytomegalovirus status from the catalog of TCR beta chain sequences. In a later analysis, TCR nucleotide sequences were compared against IMGT/GENE-DB human TR gene sequences so that V and J genes could be assigned. The TCRdist pipeline was used in a later analysis to assign CDR3 sequences and most-parsimonious VDJ recombination scenarios. A later analysis defined each TCR beta chain by its CDR3 amino acid sequence plus V-gene family, and excluded reads lacking a unique V-gene family. In a later analysis, some 600 highly shared, low-generation-probability nucleotide sequences were removed to address suspected cross-contamination and a sequencing artifact. In a later analysis, a clonal expansion index was calculated for each public chain from normalized within-repertoire ranks of inferred template counts. Generation probabilities in a later analysis came from a VDJ recombination model fitted to out-of-frame rearrangements, and those results were checked against IGoR. In a later analysis, hypergeometric tests were used to score TCR-TCR, TCR-HLA and TCR-CMV co-occurrence, with a repertoire-size bias correction applied to TCR pairs. To estimate false discovery rates, a later analysis permuted the HLA or CMV assignments 20 times. In a later analysis, co-occurring TCRs were grouped with DBSCAN, and TCRdist sequence similarity was added when clustering was performed within HLA-allele-positive subsets. Co-occurrence clustering excluded repertoires with fewer than 30,000 or more than 120,000 public chains, plus five with anomalous nucleotide sharing. Drawn from immuneACCESS, this table holds only the in-frame rearrangements with V and J called that TCRdb kept. Clones are partly lost; checked studies trace under half to an unresolved V gene and leave the rest unexplained. V, J and clone size are those of that table, while D and trimming were read from the DNA. The sample table shows 150,000 to 200,000 clones, and about 77% are seen once. The ten top clones hold roughly 9.7% of the sample.

In total, over 600 healthy bone marrow donors made up the cohort. All cohort members were sampled while nominally healthy, although unrecorded immune exposures were likely present. The donor tested CMV seropositive, placing the donor among the 310 or so seropositive members of the cohort. Each donor provided a peripheral blood sample, and peripheral blood mononuclear cells were used for TCR beta sequencing. Genomic DNA was extracted from the blood cell samples with the Qiagen DNeasy Blood Extraction Kit. CDR1 MNHEY and CDR2 SVGAGI are derived from the germline V gene. V is trimmed back by 0 bases and J by 9 bases, and the junction contains 7 bases that no gene match accounts for. The CDR3 numbers 15 residues from cysteine through phenylalanine. The retained sequence is limited to the CDR3, 45 bases, with the frame set at the first base. The research as a whole found: The cohort was sequenced for TCR beta chains only, and without alpha or paired-chain data the features that could be detected were limited. A later analysis associated about 17,000 TCR beta sequences with specific HLA alleles at a false discovery rate of 0.05. Some IMGT-functional V segments, including TRBV6-2 and TRBV6-3, could not be distinguished by the 87-base-pair reads and were therefore excluded. The authors suggested that the approach could potentially be generalized to other disease states and immunological phenotypes. A few of the identified cytomegalovirus-associated TCR beta chains were confirmed in vitro to be specific for cytomegalovirus antigens. Compared with equally common non-associated chains, HLA-associated TCR beta chains in a later analysis were more clonally expanded and had lower generation probabilities. Over 15 rarely observed V segments, including chromosome 9 orphons, were excluded from the earlier analysis of several hundred of the donors because counts were too low. A cluster of highly shared sequence variants was judged likely to be a technical artifact of the sequencing pipeline. In both the original and validation cohorts, the classifier was reported to diagnose cytomegalovirus status with high specificity and sensitivity. A further reported finding was that TCR beta sequences accurately predicted the HLA-A and HLA-B alleles for most subjects in the first cohort. Across donors, most TCR sequences were observed very rarely, whereas some public TCRs were present in many individuals. For the cohort, immune exposure information was limited to CMV serostatus. V-gene and J-gene trimming of TCR beta chains was associated with a missense DCLRE1C variant in a later genetic analysis, and the association was replicated in an independent cohort. Correlated functional status among segregating V segments might reflect linkage disequilibrium, but an unknown experimental factor could not be ruled out. In a later analysis, TCR association rates were found to vary across HLA loci, with the most associated TCRs seen for DRB1 alleles and the fewest for HLA-C alleles. Most CMV-associated TCR beta chains appeared to be HLA-restricted in a later analysis, and the HLA associations seemed to be driven largely by CMV exposure. A later genetic analysis reported fewer N-insertions in productive TCRs among donors in an Asian-associated ancestry cluster than the approximately 670-donor mean. In an earlier analysis of 587 of the donors, most TCR beta V segments appeared in productive rearrangements about 87% or about 30% of the time, broadly matching IMGT annotations. When HLA alleles, especially DR and DQ, strongly co-occurred, attributing TCR associations to individual alleles was difficult. The presence/absence analyses assumed that sequencing depth was roughly uniform across donors, and that assumption may not be true. In a later analysis, several top co-occurrence clusters were reported to appear linked to parvovirus B19, influenza, CMV and Epstein-Barr virus. A total of roughly 160 TCR beta chains were listed by the study as associated with cytomegalovirus. Because HLA typing was missing for some donors at each locus, association tests included only the typed subset.

Of note for this clone: Its cognate antigen has yet to be identified. The sample holds no much larger clone one base away, and base qualities are not on file.

Sequencing was performed on PBMCs. The chain is made from TRBV6-5 and TRBJ2-7, with 11 bases matching TRBD2. This receptor was obtained from a man aged 18 to 29 in good health and CMV-seropositive. The nucleotide sequence reads as follows: TGTGCCAGCAGTTACTCACTAGCGGGAGTAGATCGGCAGTACTTC. Its protein product is CASSYSLAGVDRQYF.